These T cell receptor beta chains were read from a single sample in a study of blood T cell repertoires in COVID-19. Using immunoSEQ multiplex PCR, the repertoire was profiled, and TCRdb retains in-frame clones only, with some absent. The sample gives approximately 170,000 clones, 70% to 90% of which show up once; 0.95% to 1.3% is in the top ten. The source material was peripheral blood. The receptor source for this set is a man between 25 and 39 years old with acute or convalescent COVID-19. Both conserved end residues are part of each CDR3.

TRBV13	TRBJ2-1	CASSLGTGGYNEQFF
TRBV30	TRBJ1-6	CAWAGSVNSPLHF
TRBV5-6	TRBJ2-2	CASSLPGHNTGELFF
TRBV5-4	TRBJ1-2	CATRGEGPNYGYTF
TRBV19	TRBJ1-5	CASSISRRGRDQPQHF
TRBV6-5	TRBJ2-1	CASSYRMTSGNEQFF
TRBV30	TRBJ1-1	CAWRKGFRGENTEAFF
TRBV3-1/TRBV3-2	TRBJ2-5	CASSQDWAQGETQYF
TRBV18	TRBJ1-2	CASSPRAGEWYGYTF
TRBV7-2	TRBJ1-2	CASSSGPAGYTF
TRBV21-1	TRBJ2-7	CASSKSLGLARLLNSYEQYF